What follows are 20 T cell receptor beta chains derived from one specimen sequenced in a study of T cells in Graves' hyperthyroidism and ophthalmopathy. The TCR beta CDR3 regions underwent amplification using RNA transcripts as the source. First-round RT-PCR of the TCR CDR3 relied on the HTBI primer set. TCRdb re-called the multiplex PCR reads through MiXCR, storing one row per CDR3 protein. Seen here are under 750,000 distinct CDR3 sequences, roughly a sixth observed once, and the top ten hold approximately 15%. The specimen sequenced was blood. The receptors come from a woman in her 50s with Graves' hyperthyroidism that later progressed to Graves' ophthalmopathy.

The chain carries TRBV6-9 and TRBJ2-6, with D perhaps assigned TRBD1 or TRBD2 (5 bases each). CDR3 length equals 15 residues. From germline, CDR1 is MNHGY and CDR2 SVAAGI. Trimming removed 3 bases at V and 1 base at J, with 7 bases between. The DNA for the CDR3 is TGTGCCAGCAGTTACGAGGGGTCTGGGGCCAACGTCCTGACTTTC. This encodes CASSYEGSGANVLTF.

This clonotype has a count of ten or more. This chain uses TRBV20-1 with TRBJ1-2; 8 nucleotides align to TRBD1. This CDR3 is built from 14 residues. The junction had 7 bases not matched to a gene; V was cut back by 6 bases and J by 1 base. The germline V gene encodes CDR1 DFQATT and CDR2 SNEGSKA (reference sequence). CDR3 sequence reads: CSANGDRINYGYTF. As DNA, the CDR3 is TGCAGTGCAAACGGGGACAGGATTAACTATGGCTACACCTTC.

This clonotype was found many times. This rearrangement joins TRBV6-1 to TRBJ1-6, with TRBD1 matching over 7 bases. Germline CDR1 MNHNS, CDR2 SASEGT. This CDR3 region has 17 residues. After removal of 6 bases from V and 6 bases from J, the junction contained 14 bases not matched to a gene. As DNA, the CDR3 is TGTGCCAGCAGACAATCACGGGACAGCCTATTTAATTCACCCCTCCACTTT. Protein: CASRQSRDSLFNSPLHF.

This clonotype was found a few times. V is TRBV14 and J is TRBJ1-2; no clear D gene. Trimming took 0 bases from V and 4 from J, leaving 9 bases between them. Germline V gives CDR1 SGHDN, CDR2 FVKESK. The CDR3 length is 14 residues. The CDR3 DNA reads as TGTGCCAGCAGCCAAGATTTCGGCATCTATGGCTACACCTTC. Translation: CASSQDFGIYGYTF.

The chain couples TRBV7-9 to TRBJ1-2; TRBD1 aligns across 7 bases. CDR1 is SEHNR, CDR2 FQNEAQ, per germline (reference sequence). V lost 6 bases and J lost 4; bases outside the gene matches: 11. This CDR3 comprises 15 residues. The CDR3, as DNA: TGTGCCAGCAGTTTGGGGACAGTGGGAGCCTATGGCTACACCTTC. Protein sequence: CASSLGTVGAYGYTF.

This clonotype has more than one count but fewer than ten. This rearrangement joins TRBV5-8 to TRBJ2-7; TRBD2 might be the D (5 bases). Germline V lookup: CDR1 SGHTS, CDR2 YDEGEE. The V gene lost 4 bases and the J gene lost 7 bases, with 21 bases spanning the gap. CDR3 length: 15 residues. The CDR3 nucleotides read TGTGCCAGCAGCCGTCTCGAGGGTCTGGGCCCAGAGCAGTACTTC. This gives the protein CASSRLEGLGPEQYF.

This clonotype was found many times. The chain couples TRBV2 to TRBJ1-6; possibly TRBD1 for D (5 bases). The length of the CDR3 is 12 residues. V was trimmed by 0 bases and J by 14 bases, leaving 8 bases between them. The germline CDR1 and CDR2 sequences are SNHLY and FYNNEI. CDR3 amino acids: CASSEAGHSLHF. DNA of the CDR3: TGTGCCAGCAGTGAAGCGGGGCACTCCCTCCACTTT.

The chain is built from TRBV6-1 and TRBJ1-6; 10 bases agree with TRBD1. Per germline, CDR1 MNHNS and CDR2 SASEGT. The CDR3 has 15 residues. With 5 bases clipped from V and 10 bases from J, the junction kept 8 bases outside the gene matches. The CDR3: CASSRRDRGLSPLHF. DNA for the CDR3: TGTGCCAGCAGTCGTAGGGACAGGGGCCTCTCACCCCTCCACTTT.

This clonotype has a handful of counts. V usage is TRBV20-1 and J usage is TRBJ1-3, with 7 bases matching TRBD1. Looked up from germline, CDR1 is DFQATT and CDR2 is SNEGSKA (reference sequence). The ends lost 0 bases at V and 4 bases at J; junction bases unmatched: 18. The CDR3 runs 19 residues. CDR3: CSARDSGTDLKLGGNTIYF. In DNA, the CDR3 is TGCAGTGCTAGAGATTCCGGGACAGATTTGAAGTTGGGAGGAAACACCATATATTTT.

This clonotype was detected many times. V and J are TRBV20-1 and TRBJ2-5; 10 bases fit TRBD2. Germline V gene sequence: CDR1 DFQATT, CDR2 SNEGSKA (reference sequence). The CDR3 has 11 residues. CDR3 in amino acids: CSLAGAETQYF. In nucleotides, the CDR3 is TGCAGCCTAGCGGGGGCAGAGACCCAGTACTTC.

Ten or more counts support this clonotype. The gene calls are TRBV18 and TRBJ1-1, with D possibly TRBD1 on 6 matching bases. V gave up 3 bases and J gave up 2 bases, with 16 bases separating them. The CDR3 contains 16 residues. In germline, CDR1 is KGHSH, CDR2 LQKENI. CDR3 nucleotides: TGTGCCAGCTCACCTACCCCGGACAGCATAAACACTGAAGCTTTCTTT. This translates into CASSPTPDSINTEAFF.

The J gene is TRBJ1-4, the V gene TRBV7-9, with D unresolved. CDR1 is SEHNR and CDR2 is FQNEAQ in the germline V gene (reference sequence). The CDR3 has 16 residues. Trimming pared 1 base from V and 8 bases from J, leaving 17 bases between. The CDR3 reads CASSLDAGGSWEKLFF. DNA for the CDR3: TGTGCCAGCAGCTTAGACGCAGGCGGGTCGTGGGAAAAACTGTTTTTT.

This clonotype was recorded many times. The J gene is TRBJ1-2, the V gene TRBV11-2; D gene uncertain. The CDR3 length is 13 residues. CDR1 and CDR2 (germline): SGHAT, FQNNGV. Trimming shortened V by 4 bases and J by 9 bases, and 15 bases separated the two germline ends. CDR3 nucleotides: TGTGCCAGCAGCTCCCTGCAGGCTCCTCGCTACACCTTC. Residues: CASSSLQAPRYTF.

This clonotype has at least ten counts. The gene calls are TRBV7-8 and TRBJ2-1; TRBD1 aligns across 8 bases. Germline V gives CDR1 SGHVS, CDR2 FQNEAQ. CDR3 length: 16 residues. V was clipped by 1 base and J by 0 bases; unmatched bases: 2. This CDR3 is CASSLVGQVSYNEQFF. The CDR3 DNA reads TGTGCCAGCAGCTTAGTGGGACAGGTCTCCTACAATGAGCAGTTCTTC.

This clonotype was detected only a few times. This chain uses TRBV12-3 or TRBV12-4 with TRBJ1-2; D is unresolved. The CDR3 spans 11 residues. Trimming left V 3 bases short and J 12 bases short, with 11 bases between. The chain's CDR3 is CASSLLYIHTF. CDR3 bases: TGTGCCAGCAGTTTGTTATATATCCACACCTTC.

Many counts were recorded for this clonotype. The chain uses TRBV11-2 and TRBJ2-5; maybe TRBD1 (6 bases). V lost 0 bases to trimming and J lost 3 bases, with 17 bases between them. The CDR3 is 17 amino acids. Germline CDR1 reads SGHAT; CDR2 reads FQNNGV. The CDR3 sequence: CASSLDRELSGEETQYF. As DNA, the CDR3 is TGTGCCAGCAGCTTAGATCGGGAACTTTCAGGGGAAGAGACCCAGTACTTC.

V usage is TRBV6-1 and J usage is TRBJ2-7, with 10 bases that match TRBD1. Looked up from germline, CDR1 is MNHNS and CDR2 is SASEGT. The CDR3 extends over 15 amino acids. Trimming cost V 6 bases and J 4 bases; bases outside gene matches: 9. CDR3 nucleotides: TGTGCCAGCAGCCCTACCTGGGGACAGGGGTACGAGCAGTACTTC. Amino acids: CASSPTWGQGYEQYF.

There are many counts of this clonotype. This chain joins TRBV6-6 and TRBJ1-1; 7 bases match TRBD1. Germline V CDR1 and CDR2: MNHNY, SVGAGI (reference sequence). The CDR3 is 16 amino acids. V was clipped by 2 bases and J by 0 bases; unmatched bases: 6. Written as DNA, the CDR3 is TGTGCCAGCAGTTACCCGGCAGGGGGGATGAACACTGAAGCTTTCTTT. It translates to CASSYPAGGMNTEAFF.

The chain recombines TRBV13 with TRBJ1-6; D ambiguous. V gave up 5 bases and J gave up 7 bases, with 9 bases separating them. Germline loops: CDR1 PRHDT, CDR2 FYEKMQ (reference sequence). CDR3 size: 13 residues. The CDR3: CASSPSVNSPLHF. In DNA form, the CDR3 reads TGTGCCAGCAGCCCCAGCGTAAATTCACCCCTCCACTTT.

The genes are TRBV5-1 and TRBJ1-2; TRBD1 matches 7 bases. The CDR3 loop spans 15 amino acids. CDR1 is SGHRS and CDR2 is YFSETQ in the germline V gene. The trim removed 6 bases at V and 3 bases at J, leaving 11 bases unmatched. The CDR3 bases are TGCGCCAGCACCCCCGGCAATACAGGGGACTATGGCTACACCTTC. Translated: CASTPGNTGDYGYTF.